Below are 28 T cell receptor beta chains sequenced from a single sample in a study of Ad26.COV2.S vaccination and SARS-CoV-2 variants. Described treatment: around 19 received Ad26.COV2.S at low or high dose, single or two shots; five or six received placebo; per-sample allocation not given. Vaccine and placebo recipients were sampled on day 63 after the first injection. Produced via immunoSEQ multiplex PCR; TCRdb's table is partial and in-frame only. This table has some 420,000 clones, around 87% appearing once. The specimen comprised peripheral blood, sampled in a trial of Ad26.COV2.S vaccine versus placebo. The receptors were gathered from a person between 18 and 60 years old who received the Ad26.COV2.S COVID-19 vaccine or a placebo.

Concerning this clone itself: Other DNA sequences in the sample encode the same CDR3. V is TRBV10-3 and J is TRBJ1-3; D gene uncertain. CDR1 ENHRY and CDR2 SYGVKD come from the germline V gene. Trimming removed 6 bases from V and 4 bases from J, with 10 bases in between. This CDR3 contains 13 residues. CDR3 protein: CAISEEWGNTIYF. The CDR3 DNA sequence: TGTGCCATCAGCGAAGAATGGGGAAACACCATATATTTT.

This chain connects TRBV7-6 to TRBJ1-6; D is undetermined. The CDR3 is 14 residues long. V was shortened by 5 bases and J by 2 bases, with 7 bases between the two germline ends. Per the germline V gene, CDR1 is SGHVS and CDR2 is FNYEAQ. CDR3 DNA sequence: TGTGCCAGCAGCCAAGGAGCCTATAATTCACCCCTCCACTTT. This gives the protein CASSQGAYNSPLHF.

The chain employs TRBV5-6 and TRBJ2-1; 7 bases align to TRBD2. The CDR3 spans 18 residues. Per the germline V gene, CDR1 is SGHDT and CDR2 is YYEEEE. V lost 1 base and J lost 2; bases outside the gene matches: 12. CDR3 amino acids: CASSLQNLGGIPYNEQFF. The CDR3, as DNA: TGTGCCAGCAGCTTGCAAAACCTCGGGGGGATCCCCTACAATGAGCAGTTCTTC.

This chain uses TRBV7-9 with TRBJ2-7, with D uncertain. With 3 bases removed from V and 3 bases from J, the gap between germline ends came to 6 bases. The V gene's germline CDR1 is SEHNR and CDR2 FQNEAQ (reference sequence). The CDR3 is 12 residues long. Written as DNA, the CDR3 is TGTGCCAGCAGCTTTGGATACTACGAGCAGTACTTC. It specifies CASSFGYYEQYF.

The chain employs TRBV24-1 and TRBJ2-1; a possible D gene is TRBD1 (6 bases). Germline V gene data show CDR1 as KGHDR and CDR2 as SFDVKD. The germline V and J ends were trimmed by 9 bases and 4 bases, with 18 bases remaining between them. CDR3 length equals 15 residues. CDR3 sequence reads: CATAQDIGGYNEQFF. The CDR3 nucleotides read TGTGCCACCGCCCAAGACATAGGGGGTTACAATGAGCAGTTCTTC.

The chain combines TRBV7-9 with TRBJ1-4; D not resolved. Per germline, CDR1 SEHNR and CDR2 FQNEAQ (reference sequence). The CDR3 is 11 residues long. Between the trimmed V and J ends, which lost 4 bases and 5 bases, there was a span of 2 bases. Here the CDR3 reads CASSYNEKLFF. Here the CDR3 DNA reads TGTGCCAGCAGCTACAATGAAAAACTGTTTTTT. The complete variable domain, with remaining parts taken from reference TRBV7-9 and TRBJ1-4, reads DTGVSQNPRHKITKRGQNVTFRCDPISEHNRLYWYRQTLGQGPEFLTYFQNEAQLEKSRLLSDRFSAERPKGSFSTLEIQRTEQGDSAMYLCASSYNEKLFFGSGTQLSVL.

The chain is built from TRBV7-3 and TRBJ1-5; the D is unclear. Germline V gene sequence: CDR1 SGHTA, CDR2 FQGTGA. The CDR3 is 13 amino acids. The germline V and J ends were trimmed by 5 bases and 3 bases, with 8 bases remaining between them. The CDR3 DNA is TGTGCCAGCAGCCCCACACCCAATCAGCCCCAGCATTTT. This codes for CASSPTPNQPQHF.

The rearrangement uses TRBV19 and TRBJ2-1; D is ambiguous. The germline V gene has CDR1 LNHDA and CDR2 SQIVND (reference sequence). This CDR3 contains 15 residues. V was cut by 5 bases and J by 2 bases, with 13 bases left in between. The CDR3 DNA is TGTGCCAGTAGTGTCTATATCGCCGCCTACAATGAGCAGTTCTTC. As protein: CASSVYIAAYNEQFF.

This clone was seen a few times. The rearrangement joins TRBV7-9 to TRBJ1-6; D gene uncertain. Germline CDR1 and CDR2: SEHNR and FQNEAQ (reference sequence). V was trimmed by 1 base and J by 7 bases, leaving 11 bases between them. The CDR3 runs to 15 residues. CDR3 loop: CASSLGVNQNSPLHF. CDR3 sequence (DNA): TGTGCCAGCAGCTTAGGAGTGAACCAGAATTCACCCCTCCACTTT.

J is TRBJ2-1 and V is TRBV27, with TRBD1 as a possible D gene (5 bases). The CDR3 sequence is 12 residues long. Germline CDR1 is MNHEY and CDR2 is SMNVEV (reference sequence). V dropped 8 bases and J dropped 4 bases, with 9 bases sitting between them. The CDR3 DNA reads as TGTGCCAGCCTAGACAGTTACAATGAGCAGTTCTTC. Translating it yields CASLDSYNEQFF.

As concerns this clone: Since no conserved phenylalanine or tryptophan closes the CDR3, a read error is the likely cause. The limits of the CDR3 on the DNA are not certain, so only TCRdb's listed CDR3 is given. The genes are TRBV25-1 and TRBJ1-4. Ends included, the CDR3 has 8 residues. CDR1 and CDR2 (germline): MGHDK, SYGVNS. This chain's CDR3 is CASTSPLA.

The chain links TRBV5-1 to TRBJ2-5, with 9 bases matching TRBD2. Trimming took 4 bases from V and 0 from J; bases not matched to a gene: 4. This CDR3 is built from 15 residues. Germline V gene sequence: CDR1 SGHRS, CDR2 YFSETQ. CDR3 DNA sequence: TGCGCCAGCAGCCGTCTAGCGGGGCACCAAGAGACCCAGTACTTC. Translating gives CASSRLAGHQETQYF.

This clone was seen a few times. V usage is TRBV7-9 and J usage is TRBJ1-2; possible D gene TRBD1, 6 bases. The germline V and J ends were trimmed by 5 bases and 8 bases, with 18 bases remaining between them. This CDR3 has 14 residues. Germline CDR1 is SEHNR and CDR2 is FQNEAQ (reference sequence). DNA for the CDR3: TGTGCCAGCAGCCCCGCAGGGGATACGGAAGGCTACACCTTC. Protein: CASSPAGDTEGYTF.

The chain joins TRBV6-5 to TRBJ2-7; unclear D gene. In germline, CDR1 is MNHEY, CDR2 SVGAGI. The CDR3 sequence is 13 residues long. Deletions cut 0 bases from V and 2 bases from J, with 5 bases between. The CDR3 DNA reads as TGTGCCAGCAGTTACTCGGGGACCTACGAGCAGTACTTC. Encoded protein: CASSYSGTYEQYF.

This clone has just one count. The chain links TRBV5-6 to TRBJ2-1; either TRBD1 or TRBD2 may supply D (6 bases each). The CDR3 extends over 12 amino acids. V dropped 4 bases and J dropped 7 bases, with 9 bases sitting between them. Germline lookup yields CDR1 SGHDT and CDR2 YYEEEE. The CDR3 protein is CASSRGGNEQFF. For the CDR3, the DNA is TGTGCCAGCAGCAGAGGGGGGAATGAGCAGTTCTTC.

The chain is built from TRBV19 and TRBJ2-1; TRBD2 matches 9 bases. The CDR3 is 13 amino acids. J was trimmed by 9 bases and V by 6 bases; bases with no gene match: 6. Germline V gene lookup returns CDR1 LNHDA and CDR2 SQIVND (reference sequence). Here the CDR3 DNA reads TGTGCCAGTAGACAGCGGGGGGCCGGTGAGCAGTTCTTC. Its translation: CASRQRGAGEQFF.

The chain uses TRBV5-8 and TRBJ2-1; the D gene is possibly TRBD2 (6 bases). Trimming cost V 3 bases and J 1 base, with 14 bases left between them. The germline V gene encodes CDR1 SGHTS and CDR2 YDEGEE. The CDR3 spans 16 residues. CDR3 coding DNA: TGTGCCAGCAGCTCCTCCGAACTAGCTTCCTACAATGAGCAGTTCTTC. Translation: CASSSSELASYNEQFF. Using reference TRBV5-8 and TRBJ2-1 for the parts outside the CDR3, the full variable domain is EAGVTQSPTHLIKTRGQQATLRCSPISGHTSVYWYQQALGLGLQFLLWYDEGEERNRGNFPPRFSGRQFPNYSSELNVNALELEDSALYLCASSSSELASYNEQFFGPGTRLTVL.

V is TRBV29-1 and J is TRBJ1-1, with a tentative D call TRBD1 (6 bases). The CDR3 consists of 14 residues. Trimming removed 1 base from V and 1 base from J, with 10 bases in between. Germline assignment: CDR1 SQVTM and CDR2 ANQGSEA. As DNA, the CDR3 is TGCAGCGTTGAAGTTCCGGGGGCGAACACTGAAGCTTTCTTT. It yields the protein CSVEVPGANTEAFF.

This clone was observed a few times. The V and J genes are TRBV30 and TRBJ2-1, with D tentatively TRBD2 (5 bases). From germline, CDR1 is GTSNPN and CDR2 SVGIG (reference sequence). The length of the CDR3 is 15 residues. Trimming removed 2 bases from V and 7 bases from J, with 18 bases in between. CDR3 protein: CAWSLGSHPGNEQFF. The CDR3 DNA follows: TGTGCCTGGAGTCTCGGATCCCACCCGGGGAATGAGCAGTTCTTC. Using reference TRBV30 and TRBJ2-1 for the parts outside the CDR3, the full variable domain is SQTIHQWPATLVQPVGSPLSLECTVEGTSNPNLYWYRQAAGRGLQLLFYSVGIGQISSEVPQNLSASRPQDRQFILSSKKLLLSDSGFYLCAWSLGSHPGNEQFFGPGTRLTVL.

The genes are TRBV7-2 and TRBJ2-2; the D is unclear. The CDR3 is 16 residues long. Trimming stripped 1 base from V and 6 bases from J, with 15 bases between. Germline V gene sequence: CDR1 SGHTA, CDR2 FQGNSA. CDR3 DNA: TGTGCCAGCAGCTTAGGCTACCGTATAACCGCCGGGGAGCTGTTTTTT. This gives the protein CASSLGYRITAGELFF.

This chain uses TRBV28 with TRBJ1-4; 10 nucleotides match TRBD1. Germline values: CDR1 MDHEN, CDR2 SYDVKM. The CDR3 has 18 residues. Germline trimming cut 8 bases from V and 7 bases from J; bases unmatched to any gene: 19. CDR3 sequence (DNA): TGTGCCAGCCGGAAACTTAAAGGACAGGGGGGGCGGACTGAAAAACTGTTTTTT. Its protein product is CASRKLKGQGGRTEKLFF. The full variable domain, with the rest looked up from reference TRBV28 and TRBJ1-4, is DVKVTQSSRYLVKRTGEKVFLECVQDMDHENMFWYRQDPGLGLRLIYFSYDVKMKEKGDIPEGYSVSREKKERFSLILESASTNQTSMYLCASRKLKGQGGRTEKLFFGSGTQLSVL.

This clone showed up just a few times. The chain combines TRBV11-2 with TRBJ2-7, with 9 bases that match TRBD2. CDR3 length: 16 residues. Per the germline V gene, CDR1 is SGHAT and CDR2 is FQNNGV. After removal of 1 base from V and 6 bases from J, the junction contained 10 bases not matched to a gene. The CDR3 here is CASSLGVRRGGAEQYF. The CDR3 DNA follows: TGTGCCAGCAGCTTAGGAGTAAGGCGGGGGGGCGCCGAGCAGTACTTC. Complete variable domain (other parts from reference TRBV11-2 and TRBJ2-7): EAGVAQSPRYKIIEKRQSVAFWCNPISGHATLYWYQQILGQGPKLLIQFQNNGVVDDSQLPKDRFSAERLKGVDSTLKIQPAKLEDSAVYLCASSLGVRRGGAEQYFGPGTRLTVT.

V gene TRBV6-1 combines with J gene TRBJ2-1, with 7 bases aligning to TRBD2. V lost 2 bases to trimming and J lost 4 bases; unmatched junction nucleotides: 8. The CDR3 contains 16 residues. Germline values: CDR1 MNHNS, CDR2 SASEGT. CDR3 DNA: TGTGCCAGCAGTGAATTGCGGGGAGGGCCATACAATGAGCAGTTCTTC. It codes for CASSELRGGPYNEQFF.

This clone appeared a single time. This rearrangement joins TRBV24-1 to TRBJ2-1; 7 bases are a match to TRBD1. The length of the CDR3 is 15 residues. Germline lookup yields CDR1 KGHDR and CDR2 SFDVKD. V was pared by 3 bases and J by 6 bases, with 7 bases of the junction left unmatched. The CDR3 region is CATSDDRVWANEQFF. Here the CDR3 DNA reads TGTGCCACCAGTGATGACAGGGTTTGGGCCAATGAGCAGTTCTTC.

This sequence joins TRBV7-9 and TRBJ1-5, with unresolved D. The V end lost 1 base, the J end lost 4 bases, and 8 bases lay between the germline ends. Looked up from germline, CDR1 is SEHNR and CDR2 is FQNEAQ (reference sequence). This CDR3 comprises 14 residues. The CDR3: CASSLGPENQPQHF. The DNA of the CDR3 is TGTGCCAGCAGCTTAGGGCCGGAAAATCAGCCCCAGCATTTT.

The CDR3 DNA follows: TGTGCCAGCAGCTTTTGGAGGACAGGGGACGAGCAGTACTTC. This translates into CASSFWRTGDEQYF. J is TRBJ2-7 and V is TRBV5-5; 9 positions match TRBD1. V dropped 2 bases and J dropped 5; count of bases not matched to a gene: 5. The CDR3 has 14 residues. From germline, CDR1 is SGHKS and CDR2 YYEKEE (reference sequence). Full variable domain (rest looked up from reference TRBV5-5 and TRBJ2-7): DAGVTQSPTHLIKTRGQQVTLRCSPISGHKSVSWYQQVLGQGPQFIFQYYEKEERGRGNFPDRFSARQFPNYSSELNVNALLLGDSALYLCASSFWRTGDEQYFGPGTRLTVT.

The V and J genes are TRBV27 and TRBJ2-3; D not certain. V was shortened by 2 bases and J by 3 bases, with 12 bases between the two germline ends. CDR1 MNHEY and CDR2 SMNVEV come from the germline V gene (reference sequence). This CDR3 contains 15 residues. CDR3 in DNA: TGTGCCAGCAGTTTAGCCCGGGTGCGGACAGATACGCAGTATTTT. As protein: CASSLARVRTDTQYF.

The chain uses TRBV28 and TRBJ2-1, with 10 positions matching TRBD1. J lost 6 bases, V lost 8 bases, and 10 bases had no gene match. CDR1 and CDR2 (germline): MDHEN, SYDVKM. The CDR3 contains 15 residues. CDR3 DNA: TGTGCCAGCCGGCAACTCCGGGACAGGGGCAATGAGCAGTTCTTC. Translation: CASRQLRDRGNEQFF. Full variable domain (remainder filled in from reference TRBV28 and TRBJ2-1): DVKVTQSSRYLVKRTGEKVFLECVQDMDHENMFWYRQDPGLGLRLIYFSYDVKMKEKGDIPEGYSVSREKKERFSLILESASTNQTSMYLCASRQLRDRGNEQFFGPGTRLTVL.